A single sample gave rise to the 21 T cell receptor beta chains below, sequenced in a study of post-analysis software for immune sequencing data. The study's findings and limits: The five TRBV segments detected at higher frequency in patients than in controls included TRBV5-6, TRBV5-1 and TRBV20-1.

These receptors' targets are unknown. Unique molecular identifiers had been added to the TCR beta cDNA libraries. TCRdb recomputed calls from the PCR reads with MiXCR, one row per CDR3 protein. In the table there are hundreds of thousands of distinct CDR3 sequences, under 70% of which are singletons. The specimen sequenced was blood. Receptor source: a girl aged 5-17 years with multiple sclerosis.

This clonotype has a handful of counts. V and J are TRBV6-5 and TRBJ1-2; D gene unclear. Germline-derived CDR1 and CDR2 are MNHEY and SVGAGI. The V gene lost 0 bases and the J gene lost 4 bases, with 6 bases spanning the gap. The CDR3 runs to 13 residues. The CDR3 DNA reads TGTGCCAGCAGTTACTCCCTGAGCTATGGCTACACCTTC. Translation: CASSYSLSYGYTF.

The V call is TRBV20-1, the J call TRBJ2-3, with 7 bases fitting TRBD1. J was trimmed by 1 base and V by 2 bases; bases with no gene match: 3. Germline V lookup: CDR1 DFQATT, CDR2 SNEGSKA (reference sequence). This CDR3 has 14 amino acids. CDR3 amino acids: CSARTGQRTDTQYF. The CDR3 DNA follows: TGCAGTGCTAGAACGGGACAGCGCACAGATACGCAGTATTTT.

With regard to this clonotype: Compared with germline, one end of the junction differs, possibly owing to a read error. The chain is built from TRBV7-3 and TRBJ2-1; possibly TRBD2 for D (6 bases). Germline V gives CDR1 SGHTA, CDR2 FQGTGA. This CDR3 comprises 16 residues. CDR3 sequence: CTSSPRAGFSYNEQFF. For the CDR3, the DNA is TGTACCAGCAGCCCCCGGGCGGGGTTCTCCTACAATGAGCAGTTCTTC.

The chain joins TRBV7-9 to TRBJ2-7; 8 bases fit TRBD2. Germline lookup yields CDR1 SEHNR and CDR2 FQNEAQ (reference sequence). V was clipped by 4 bases and J by 4 bases; unmatched bases: 12. The CDR3 is made up of 16 amino acids. In DNA form, the CDR3 reads TGTGCCAGCAGCTCGAGGGCTGGGACTAGGGATTACGAGCAGTACTTC. Its translation: CASSSRAGTRDYEQYF.

This clonotype was recorded only once. The genes are TRBV29-1 and TRBJ1-2, with D unclear. V shed 4 bases and J shed 5 bases, with 14 bases lying between them. The length of the CDR3 is 13 residues. Per the germline V gene, CDR1 is SQVTM and CDR2 is ANQGSEA. CDR3 loop: CSVGRGTRYGYTF. The DNA for the CDR3 is TGCAGCGTTGGGCGGGGAACGAGGTATGGCTACACCTTC.

The rearrangement joins TRBV7-8 to TRBJ1-2, with no clear D. Germline V gives CDR1 SGHVS, CDR2 FQNEAQ. This CDR3 region has 12 residues. The V end was cut by 1 base, the J end by 9 bases, with 9 bases between. CDR3: CASSLELESYTF. The CDR3 DNA reads as TGTGCCAGCAGCTTAGAGTTAGAGAGCTACACCTTC. Filled out from reference TRBV7-8 and TRBJ1-2, the complete variable domain reads GAGVSQSPRYKVAKRGQDVALRCDPISGHVSLFWYQQALGQGPEFLTYFQNEAQLDKSGLPSDRFFAERPEGSVSTLKIQRTQQEDSAVYLCASSLELESYTFGSGTRLTVV.

This chain uses TRBV10-3 with TRBJ2-1, with 7 bases matching TRBD2. V dropped 5 bases and J dropped 8; count of bases not matched to a gene: 3. CDR3 length: 12 residues. Germline CDR1 ENHRY, CDR2 SYGVKD. In DNA form, the CDR3 reads TGTGCCATCAGTCGGGGGAGGGATGAGCAGTTCTTC. Its translation is CAISRGRDEQFF.

This clonotype showed up just once. The junction differs from germline at one of its ends, possibly a read error. This chain connects TRBV7-9 to TRBJ2-1; possibly TRBD1 for D (6 bases). This CDR3 has 14 amino acids. Germline CDR1 reads SEHNR; CDR2 reads FQNEAQ (reference sequence). The CDR3 loop reads CASSFGQSSNEQFF. CDR3 in DNA: TGTGCCAGCAGCTTCGGACAGTCCTCCAATGAGCAGTTCTTC.

About this clonotype: The germline gene is not matched at one end of the junction; a read error may be the cause. The chain uses TRBV5-1 and TRBJ1-2; tentatively, D is TRBD1 (5 bases). CDR3 length equals 16 residues. Germline V lookup: CDR1 SGHRS, CDR2 YFSETQ. The DNA for the CDR3 is TGCGCCGGCAGCTTGGTACGGGCAGGGAATTCTGATGGCTACACCTTC. Translation: CAGSLVRAGNSDGYTF.

V gene TRBV20-1 combines with J gene TRBJ2-1; 11 bases map to TRBD1. Germline values: CDR1 DFQATT, CDR2 SNEGSKA (reference sequence). J was trimmed by 6 bases and V by 6 bases; bases with no gene match: 10. The CDR3 sequence is 15 residues long. The CDR3 protein is CSATGTGGLGNEQFF. As DNA, the CDR3 is TGCAGTGCCACCGGGACAGGGGGTTTGGGCAATGAGCAGTTCTTC.

This clonotype was seen once. The V gene is TRBV12-5, the J gene TRBJ2-2; D tentatively reads TRBD1 or TRBD2 (5 bases each). Per the germline V gene, CDR1 is LGHNT and CDR2 is FRNRAP. Trimming stripped 2 bases from V and 3 bases from J, with 10 bases between. This CDR3 is built from 15 residues. CDR3 in DNA: TGTGCTAGTGGTTTGCGGGTGGGGGACACCGGGGAGCTGTTTTTT. Translated: CASGLRVGDTGELFF.

There are a few counts of this clonotype. The chain has TRBV4-2 and TRBJ2-1, with D possibly TRBD2 on 6 matching bases. Germline V gene sequence: CDR1 LGHNA, CDR2 YNFKEQ. The CDR3 spans 14 residues. V was clipped by 1 base and J by 9 bases, with 13 bases between them. DNA for the CDR3: TGTGCCAGCAGCCAAGTCCGGCGGGAAGGTGAGCAGTTCTTC. Translating gives CASSQVRREGEQFF.

The chain recombines TRBV10-3 with TRBJ2-7, with a possible D match to TRBD2 (5 bases). Germline V gene data show CDR1 as ENHRY and CDR2 as SYGVKD. Trimming removed 8 bases from V and 0 bases from J, with 14 bases in between. This CDR3 is built from 14 residues. The DNA of the CDR3 is TGTGCCATCGACCAACCTGGGAGCTCCTACGAGCAGTACTTC. As protein: CAIDQPGSSYEQYF.

V and J are TRBV5-1 and TRBJ1-4; D is undetermined. The CDR3 contains 15 residues. Germline V gene lookup returns CDR1 SGHRS and CDR2 YFSETQ. V dropped 0 bases and J dropped 3 bases, with 9 bases sitting between them. The CDR3 here is CASSLVGSANEKLFF. CDR3 bases: TGCGCCAGCAGCTTGGTCGGTTCGGCTAATGAAAAACTGTTTTTT.

This clonotype was counted a few times. The rearrangement joins TRBV10-3 to TRBJ2-5; possible D gene TRBD2, 6 bases. The CDR3 runs 13 residues. V lost 2 bases, J lost 4 bases, and 8 bases lay in between. Per the germline V gene, CDR1 is ENHRY and CDR2 is SYGVKD. CDR3 protein: CAISEGTPETQYF. The CDR3 region has the DNA TGTGCCATCAGTGAGGGGACTCCAGAGACCCAGTACTTC.

This clonotype occurred a few times. This chain joins TRBV12-3 or TRBV12-4 and TRBJ2-1, with D uncertain. The ends were cut back, 3 bases at V and 5 bases at J, with 11 bases in the middle. The CDR3 has 14 residues. In DNA form, the CDR3 reads TGTGCCAGCAGTTTCAGGCTAGTGAACAATGAGCAGTTCTTC. It yields the protein CASSFRLVNNEQFF.

This clonotype was counted between two and nine times. The rearrangement links TRBV7-3 to TRBJ2-7; D not resolved. Germline V lookup: CDR1 SGHTA, CDR2 FQGTGA. CDR3 length: 14 amino acids. With 5 bases removed from V and 5 bases from J, the gap between germline ends came to 16 bases. In DNA form, the CDR3 reads TGTGCCAGCAGCCTGGGATCCAAAAAGGACGAGCAGTACTTC. Amino acids: CASSLGSKKDEQYF.

V is TRBV4-1 and J is TRBJ2-1; 7 bases are shared with TRBD2. Looked up from germline, CDR1 is MGHRA and CDR2 is YSYEKL. Unmatched junction bases numbered 6, after V lost 5 bases and J lost 2 bases. The CDR3 extends over 15 amino acids. The CDR3 coding sequence is TGCGCCAGCAGCGAACGGGGAGGGACCTACAATGAGCAGTTCTTC. It codes for CASSERGGTYNEQFF.

The V call is TRBV4-3, the J call TRBJ2-5; D is unclear. Near its end, the DNA agrees better with TRBJ2-7, so the J call may be wrong. Looked up from germline, CDR1 is LGHNA and CDR2 is YSLEER. The CDR3 is made up of 14 amino acids. The CDR3 loop reads CASSQEAEGYEQYF. CDR3 sequence (DNA): TGCGCCAGCAGCCAAGAGGCGGAAGGCTACGAGCAGTACTTC.

The rearrangement uses TRBV5-1 and TRBJ2-5; TRBD1 aligns across 8 bases. The J call could be wrong; TRBJ2-7 is a better fit for the DNA end. This CDR3 is 14 amino acids long. The germline gives CDR1 SGHRS, CDR2 YFSETQ. The chain's CDR3 is CASSSGQGTNEQYF. The CDR3 coding sequence is TGCGCCAGCAGCTCCGGACAGGGAACTAACGAGCAGTACTTC.

The chain has TRBV14 and TRBJ2-5, with D perhaps TRBD2 (6 bases). Trimming cost V 7 bases and J 3 bases, with 15 bases left between them. Germline V gene sequence: CDR1 SGHDN, CDR2 FVKESK. The length of the CDR3 is 14 residues. CDR3 residues: CASNSLGGEETQYF. In DNA, the CDR3 is TGTGCCAGCAACTCTTTGGGCGGGGAAGAGACCCAGTACTTC. Full variable domain (rest looked up from reference TRBV14 and TRBJ2-5): EAGVTQFPSHSVIEKGQTVTLRCDPISGHDNLYWYRRVMGKEIKFLLHFVKESKQDESGMPNNRFLAERTGGTYSTLKVQPAELEDSGVYFCASNSLGGEETQYFGPGTRLLVL.